Below, 6 T cell receptor beta chains from the same sample are listed, as sequenced in a study of blood T cells in healthy people across ages (dated by TCRdb to the mid-2010s). Library preparation was by 5' RACE. The sequencer listed for this sample is Illumina HiSeq 2500. A second 7 to 11 cycle PCR used a sample-barcoded 5' primer and a J-beta primer mix. TCRdb passed the public sequencing reads through fastp at Q25 and MiXCR, retaining productive beta sequences. A single entry per CDR3 protein holds the most common genes and DNA from its merged rows. The sample profile shows more than 600,000 distinct CDR3 sequences; approximately 25% of them were found once. The leading ten clones occupy 9.4% of the sample. These same records also appear under a second study, on T cells of mothers and their children.

Sequencing input: blood. These receptors were taken from a boy between 10 and 17 years old in good health.

The chain carries TRBV13 and TRBJ2-1; 9 bases match TRBD2. The J call may not be correct, given that the DNA end is closer to TRBJ2-7. This CDR3 region has 15 residues. Germline V gives CDR1 PRHDT, CDR2 FYEKMQ (reference sequence). For the CDR3, the DNA is TGTGCCAGCAGCTTAGGCCGTGCGGGAGGGCGCGAGCAGTACTTC. Its translation is CASSLGRAGGREQYF.

This clonotype came up a few times. V gene TRBV5-5 combines with J gene TRBJ2-5; TRBD2 agrees at 11 bases. With the DNA end fitting TRBJ2-1 better, the J assignment may be wrong. The germline V gene has CDR1 SGHKS and CDR2 YYEKEE (reference sequence). CDR3 size: 15 residues. CDR3 loop: CASSLELAGANEQFF. The CDR3 nucleotides are TGTGCCAGCAGCTTGGAACTAGCGGGGGCCAATGAGCAGTTCTTC.

This clonotype has only a few counts. The rearrangement links TRBV7-2 to TRBJ2-3; TRBD2 aligns across 12 bases. With V trimmed by 5 bases and J by 5 bases, 17 bases remained unmatched. There are 19 residues in the CDR3. The germline CDR1 and CDR2 sequences are SGHTA and FQGNSA. The CDR3 DNA reads as TGTGCCAGCAGCGCCCGGGGCTCTAGCGGGGGGGCCTATAAAGATACGCAGTATTTT. This translates into CASSARGSSGGAYKDTQYF.

This clonotype was counted a few times. CDR3 in amino acids: CASSGGTFQETQYF. The CDR3 region has the DNA TGTGCCAGCAGTGGTGGGACATTTCAAGAGACCCAGTACTTC. J is TRBJ2-5 and V is TRBV6-1, with D tentatively TRBD1 (6 bases). The V gene lost 4 bases and the J gene lost 2 bases, with 11 bases spanning the gap. The CDR3 extends over 14 amino acids. Germline loops: CDR1 MNHNS, CDR2 SASEGT.

The chain carries TRBV12-3 or TRBV12-4 and TRBJ2-7; TRBD1 aligns across 7 bases. The CDR3 covers 14 residues. Trimming cost V 3 bases and J 3 bases; bases outside gene matches: 5. The CDR3 sequence is CASSFGDRGYEQYF. CDR3 sequence (DNA): TGTGCCAGCAGTTTTGGGGACAGAGGCTACGAGCAGTACTTC.

Only a few counts were recorded for this clonotype. The chain is built from TRBV4-3 and TRBJ2-6; D not certain. V dropped 7 bases and J dropped 0 bases, with 7 bases sitting between them. Germline CDR1 LGHNA, CDR2 YSLEER. The CDR3 is 14 amino acids. Here the CDR3 DNA reads TGCGCCAGCACACCTAACTCTGGGGCCAACGTCCTGACTTTC. Translating it yields CASTPNSGANVLTF.